The clone carrying this TCR beta chain was counted at least ten times. Time point described: newly diagnosed GD, antithyroid drugs for less than 3 months. The authors made the TCR library using RNA they extracted from PBMCs. These data originate in a study of regulatory T cells in long-lasting Graves disease. V dropped 6 bases and J dropped 0; count of bases not matched to a gene: 2. This CDR3 is 14 amino acids long. Assembly of TCR beta libraries relied on iRepertoire HTBI primers together with Arm-PCR of CDR3 regions. TCRdb reanalysed the multiplex PCR reads using MiXCR and keeps one entry per CDR3 protein. This sample has roughly 510,000 distinct CDR3 sequences; around 15% occur once, and the top ten carry 12%. These data were likewise used in another study, on T cells in Graves' hyperthyroidism and ophthalmopathy.

This clonotype was obtained from a man younger than 35 with Graves disease. The sample was peripheral blood mononuclear cells (PBMCs), taken at new diagnosis, from a patient treated with antithyroid drugs. The chain carries TRBV12-3 or TRBV12-4 and TRBJ1-5, with 7 bases that match TRBD1. The CDR3 DNA reads as TGTGCCAGCAGGGGACAGATTAGCAATCAGCCCCAGCATTTT. Protein sequence: CASRGQISNQPQHF.